This passage covers 5 T cell receptor beta chains from one sample sequenced in a study of T-cell reconstitution after alpha-beta-depleted transplantation in children. Construction of the TCRbeta library involved unique molecular identifiers. Each CDR3 protein gets one entry after TCRdb re-called the PCR reads with MiXCR. The table lists approximately 240,000 distinct CDR3 sequences, about 9.6% of them singletons, with 5.1% in the top ten. The sample consisted of PBMCs from the stem cell graft donor, taken from the stem cell graft. The source of these receptors is a human donor who donated a stem cell graft to a child with SCID.

This clonotype came up many times. The J gene is TRBJ2-3, the V gene TRBV20-1; D is possibly TRBD1 (5 bases). V was shortened by 1 base and J by 3 bases, with 11 bases between the two germline ends. The CDR3 contains 14 residues. CDR1 is DFQATT, CDR2 SNEGSKA, per germline (reference sequence). CDR3 in DNA: TGCAGTGCTAGAGGCAGGGTAATGACAGATACGCAGTATTTT. Amino acid sequence: CSARGRVMTDTQYF.

This chain joins TRBV29-1 and TRBJ2-4; maybe TRBD1 (6 bases). Trimming cost V 6 bases and J 5 bases, with 14 bases left between them. Germline V CDR1 and CDR2: SQVTM, ANQGSEA. The CDR3 consists of 13 residues. The CDR3 reads CSVKQGSENIQYF. CDR3 sequence (DNA): TGCAGCGTAAAACAGGGCTCGGAAAACATTCAGTACTTC.

Ten or more counts support this clonotype. For the CDR3, the DNA is TGTGCCAGCAGCCAACTTACGGGAGATACGCAGTATTTT. Residues: CASSQLTGDTQYF. The chain joins TRBV7-9 to TRBJ2-3; D call uncertain. This CDR3 has 13 amino acids. Germline CDR1 SEHNR, CDR2 FQNEAQ (reference sequence). V lost 5 bases to trimming and J lost 5 bases, with 11 bases between them.

This clonotype was seen more than once but under ten times. The V and J genes are TRBV10-3 and TRBJ2-3; perhaps TRBD2 as D (5 bases). This CDR3 contains 15 residues. Germline CDR1 ENHRY, CDR2 SYGVKD. V was trimmed by 0 bases and J by 6 bases, leaving 13 bases between them. The CDR3 spells CAISESGAGLDTQYF. The CDR3 DNA is TGTGCCATCAGTGAGTCGGGAGCCGGTCTGGATACGCAGTATTTT.

The V gene is TRBV20-1, the J gene TRBJ2-5; 8 positions agree with TRBD2. The germline gives CDR1 DFQATT, CDR2 SNEGSKA (reference sequence). V dropped 1 base and J dropped 5; count of bases not matched to a gene: 6. There are 14 residues in the CDR3. As DNA, the CDR3 is TGCAGTGCTAGAGCTGCAGCGGGGGCTGAGACCCAGTACTTC. Translation gives CSARAAAGAETQYF.